A single sample gave rise to the 14 T cell receptor beta chains below, sequenced in a study of blood T cell repertoires in COVID-19. Data came from immunoSEQ multiplex PCR; TCRdb stores just in-frame clones and leaves some out. The table lists over 150,000 clones, over 90% of them singletons. Sequenced: peripheral blood. The source of these receptors is a man aged 45-60 years with acute or convalescent COVID-19.

The V gene is TRBV6-2 or TRBV6-3, the J gene TRBJ2-3; TRBD1 aligns across 7 bases. Germline CDR1 is MNHEY and CDR2 is SVGEGT. J lost 1 base, V lost 0 bases, and 1 base had no gene match. The CDR3 consists of 15 residues. The CDR3 bases are TGTGCCAGCAGTTACTCAGGGGGCCGCACAGATACGCAGTATTTT. Amino acids: CASSYSGGRTDTQYF.

The J gene is TRBJ2-5, the V gene TRBV13; TRBD2 matches 15 bases. Germline trimming cut 1 base from V and 2 bases from J; bases unmatched to any gene: 8. CDR1 PRHDT and CDR2 FYEKMQ come from the germline V gene (reference sequence). The CDR3 totals 19 residues. The CDR3 DNA reads TGTGCCAGCAGCTTAGTGGGACTAGCGGGAGGTCGTGCACAAGAGACCCAGTACTTC. Translating it yields CASSLVGLAGGRAQETQYF.

This chain joins TRBV25-1 and TRBJ1-5, with 7 bases fitting TRBD1. The V gene end was trimmed by 3 bases and the J gene end by 7 bases; junction bases not matched to a gene: 9. The CDR3 is 15 residues long. Germline V lookup: CDR1 MGHDK, CDR2 SYGVNS. In DNA, the CDR3 is TGTGCCAGCAGTGAGGGAACAGGGGCGAGCCAGCCCCAGCATTTT. It specifies CASSEGTGASQPQHF.

This chain connects TRBV10-2 to TRBJ1-5; D might be TRBD1 (5 bases). CDR3 length: 13 amino acids. CDR1 is WSHSY, CDR2 SAAADI, per germline. V lost 11 bases to trimming and J lost 0 bases, with 11 bases between them. The CDR3 reads CASGENSNQPQHF. CDR3 sequence (DNA): TGCGCCTCGGGGGAGAATAGCAATCAGCCCCAGCATTTT.

This clone was seen once. V usage is TRBV13 and J usage is TRBJ2-2; 9 positions match TRBD1. This CDR3 comprises 17 residues. CDR1 PRHDT and CDR2 FYEKMQ come from the germline V gene (reference sequence). With 5 bases clipped from V and 4 bases from J, the junction kept 11 bases outside the gene matches. The CDR3 loop is CASSQWDRVFSTGELFF. In DNA, the CDR3 is TGTGCCAGCAGCCAATGGGACAGGGTGTTCAGCACCGGGGAGCTGTTTTTT.

The rearrangement joins TRBV27 to TRBJ2-1; TRBD2 aligns across 10 bases. The germline V gene has CDR1 MNHEY and CDR2 SMNVEV (reference sequence). The CDR3 has 16 amino acids. J gave up 7 bases and V 3 bases, and 9 bases lay outside the gene matches. This CDR3 reads CASSFRAGLASNEQFF. DNA of the CDR3: TGTGCCAGCAGTTTTCGGGCGGGACTAGCGTCTAATGAGCAGTTCTTC.

The gene calls are TRBV27 and TRBJ2-7; D possibly corresponds to TRBD2 (6 bases). CDR1 is MNHEY, CDR2 SMNVEV, per germline (reference sequence). The CDR3 is 14 residues long. Trimming removed 5 bases from V and 4 bases from J, with 15 bases in between. The CDR3 protein is CASSPGDGSYEQYF. CDR3 in DNA: TGTGCCAGCAGTCCGGGGGACGGATCATACGAGCAGTACTTC.

The CDR3 nucleotides are TGCAGCGTTGAAGGGGGGCAGGGGTTTAGGGATGAGCAGTTCTTC. This translates into CSVEGGQGFRDEQFF. This chain connects TRBV29-1 to TRBJ2-1; perhaps TRBD1 as D (6 bases). The CDR3 loop spans 15 amino acids. From germline, CDR1 is SQVTM and CDR2 ANQGSEA. Trimming took off 1 base at V and 8 bases at J, with 18 bases between the two ends.

This chain links TRBV6-5 with TRBJ1-2, with 7 positions matching TRBD1. Germline CDR1 and CDR2: MNHEY and SVGAGI. Trimming at V came to 2 bases and at J to 3 bases, leaving 3 bases not matched to a gene. The CDR3 sequence is 14 residues long. CDR3 sequence reads: CASSYGQGDYGYTF. The CDR3 coding sequence is TGTGCCAGCAGTTACGGGCAGGGGGACTATGGCTACACCTTC.

The chain carries TRBV4-3 and TRBJ1-5; D gene uncertain. Trimming left V 4 bases short and J 6 bases short, with 13 bases between. The CDR3 is made up of 14 amino acids. CDR1 is LGHNA and CDR2 is YSLEER in the germline V gene. This chain's CDR3 is CASSRSSGSQPQHF. CDR3 nucleotide sequence: TGCGCCAGCAGCCGGTCTAGCGGATCTCAGCCCCAGCATTTT.

This rearrangement joins TRBV5-8 to TRBJ2-1; TRBD2 matches at 7 bases. Germline assignment: CDR1 SGHTS and CDR2 YDEGEE. Trimming cost V 5 bases and J 9 bases; bases outside gene matches: 5. This CDR3 is 12 amino acids long. CDR3 bases: TGTGCCAGCAGGAGCGGGGCCATTGAGCAGTTCTTC. Translated: CASRSGAIEQFF.

The chain uses TRBV19 and TRBJ2-7, with TRBD1 matching over 7 bases. Germline V CDR1 and CDR2: LNHDA, SQIVND (reference sequence). The CDR3 runs 15 residues. Trimming took 1 base from V and 2 from J; bases not matched to a gene: 5. The CDR3 is CASSIGGTDPYEQYF. Written as DNA, the CDR3 is TGTGCCAGTAGTATAGGGGGGACAGATCCCTACGAGCAGTACTTC.

This clone was detected only a few times. J is TRBJ2-3 and V is TRBV5-1; 10 positions match TRBD2. In germline, CDR1 is SGHRS, CDR2 YFSETQ. This CDR3 comprises 17 residues. V gave up 4 bases and J gave up 2 bases; unmatched junction bases: 10. The CDR3 protein is CASSPLGLAAITDTQYF. The CDR3, as DNA: TGCGCCAGCAGCCCCCTAGGACTAGCGGCCATCACAGATACGCAGTATTTT.

This chain links TRBV11-1 with TRBJ2-7; tentative D call: TRBD2 (6 bases). Germline-derived CDR1 and CDR2 are SGHAT and FQDESV (reference sequence). Trimming removed 6 bases at V and 3 bases at J, with 18 bases between. The CDR3 has 15 residues. CDR3 sequence reads: CASRKARGWVYEQYF. The CDR3 DNA sequence: TGTGCCAGCAGAAAAGCGCGGGGTTGGGTCTACGAGCAGTACTTC. Variable domain in full (rest from reference TRBV11-1 and TRBJ2-7): EAEVAQSPRYKITEKSQAVAFWCDPISGHATLYWYRQILGQGPELLVQFQDESVVDDSQLPKDRFSAERLKGVDSTLKIQPAELGDSAMYLCASRKARGWVYEQYFGPGTRLTVT.